A single sample gave rise to the 6 T cell receptor beta chains below, sequenced in a study of blood T cells in healthy people across ages. Through a sample-barcoded 5' primer and a J-beta primer mix, a second PCR was run for 7 to 11 cycles. TCRdb independently ran MiXCR on the 5' RACE reads; one entry per CDR3 protein. Of about 720,000 distinct CDR3 sequences listed, around a fifth are singletons. Sequencing input: blood. These receptor sequences come from a man aged 70 or older in good health.

This clonotype turned up a few times. This chain joins TRBV14 and TRBJ1-5, with D possibly being TRBD1 (5 bases). CDR1 SGHDN and CDR2 FVKESK come from the germline V gene. V lost 6 bases to trimming and J lost 9 bases, with 9 bases between them. CDR3 size: 11 residues. Here the CDR3 reads CASSQGGPQHF. The CDR3 nucleotides are TGTGCCAGCAGTCAGGGAGGGCCCCAGCATTTT.

This clonotype was detected a few times. The chain carries TRBV21-1 and TRBJ1-1. TRBV21-1 is flagged as a pseudogene. The CDR3 length is 14 residues. The CDR3 spells CASSKGRMNTEAFF. The CDR3 DNA follows: TGTGCCAGCAGCAAAGGCAGGATGAACACTGAAGCTTTCTTT.

This clonotype was detected only a few times. This rearrangement joins TRBV3-1 to TRBJ2-5; D is uncertain. This CDR3 spans 15 amino acids. Germline V gene lookup returns CDR1 LGHDT and CDR2 YNNKEL (reference sequence). Trimming cost V 2 bases and J 5 bases, with 15 bases left between them. CDR3 amino acids: CASSQQPARAETQYF. Here the CDR3 DNA reads TGTGCCAGCAGCCAACAACCGGCTCGTGCTGAGACCCAGTACTTC.

This chain connects TRBV12-3 or TRBV12-4 to TRBJ1-6; D may be TRBD1 (5 bases). V dropped 3 bases and J dropped 6 bases, with 9 bases sitting between them. The CDR3 totals 14 residues. The DNA for the CDR3 is TGTGCCAGCAGTTTGGGGGGACCTAATTCACCCCTCCACTTT. This encodes CASSLGGPNSPLHF.

This clonotype came up many times. V and J are TRBV27 and TRBJ1-5, with unresolved D. The CDR3 sequence is 17 residues long. Germline V gene lookup returns CDR1 MNHEY and CDR2 SMNVEV (reference sequence). V was cut by 5 bases and J by 1 base, with 18 bases left in between. CDR3 residues: CASSAPPGPYSNQPQHF. CDR3 DNA: TGTGCCAGCAGTGCACCTCCCGGGCCATACAGCAATCAGCCCCAGCATTTT.

This clonotype appeared once. One junction end disagrees with the germline gene, perhaps due to a read error. J is TRBJ2-2 and V is TRBV11-2; TRBD1 agrees at 7 bases. Germline CDR1 is SGHAT and CDR2 is FQNNGV. The CDR3 covers 15 residues. In nucleotides, the CDR3 is TGTGCCAGCAGCTTCCCGACAGGGTCCACCGGGAAGCTGTTTTTT. It is translated as CASSFPTGSTGKLFF.